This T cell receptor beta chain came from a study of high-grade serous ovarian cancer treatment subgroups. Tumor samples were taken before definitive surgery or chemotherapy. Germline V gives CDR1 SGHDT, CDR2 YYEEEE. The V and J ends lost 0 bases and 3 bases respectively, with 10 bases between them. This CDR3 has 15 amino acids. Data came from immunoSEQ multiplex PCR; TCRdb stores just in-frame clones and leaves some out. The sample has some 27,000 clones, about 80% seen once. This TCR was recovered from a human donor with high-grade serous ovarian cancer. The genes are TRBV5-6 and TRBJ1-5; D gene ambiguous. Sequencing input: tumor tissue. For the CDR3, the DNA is TGTGCCAGCAGCTTGGGCGGTTTCTCCAATCAGCCCCAGCATTTT. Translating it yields CASSLGGFSNQPQHF. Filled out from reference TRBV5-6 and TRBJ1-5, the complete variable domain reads DAGVTQSPTHLIKTRGQQVTLRCSPKSGHDTVSWYQQALGQGPQFIFQYYEEEERQRGNFPDRFSGHQFPNYSSELNVNALLLGDSALYLCASSLGGFSNQPQHFGDGTRLSIL.